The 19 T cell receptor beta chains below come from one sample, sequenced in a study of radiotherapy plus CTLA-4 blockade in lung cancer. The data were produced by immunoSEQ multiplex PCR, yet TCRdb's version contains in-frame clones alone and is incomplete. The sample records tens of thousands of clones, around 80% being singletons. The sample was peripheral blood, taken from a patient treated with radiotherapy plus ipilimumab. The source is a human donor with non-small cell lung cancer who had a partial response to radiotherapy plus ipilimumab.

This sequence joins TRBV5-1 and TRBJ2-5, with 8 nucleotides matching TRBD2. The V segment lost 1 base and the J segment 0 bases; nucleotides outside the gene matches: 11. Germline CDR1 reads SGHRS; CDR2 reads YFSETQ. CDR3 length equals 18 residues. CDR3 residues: CASSLRSWAGGHQETQYF. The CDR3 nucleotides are TGCGCCAGCAGCTTGCGATCATGGGCGGGGGGCCACCAAGAGACCCAGTACTTC. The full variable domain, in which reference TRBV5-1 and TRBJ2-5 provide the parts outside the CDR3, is KAGVTQTPRYLIKTRGQQVTLSCSPISGHRSVSWYQQTPGQGLQFLFEYFSETQRNKGNFPGRFSGRQFSNSRSEMNVSTLELGDSALYLCASSLRSWAGGHQETQYFGPGTRLLVL.

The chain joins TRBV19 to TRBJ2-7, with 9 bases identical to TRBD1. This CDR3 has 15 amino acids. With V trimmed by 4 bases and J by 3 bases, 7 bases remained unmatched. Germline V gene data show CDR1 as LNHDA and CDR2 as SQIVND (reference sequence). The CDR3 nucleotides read TGTGCCAGTAGTAATCCGGGACAGGGCAACTACGAGCAGTACTTC. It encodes CASSNPGQGNYEQYF.

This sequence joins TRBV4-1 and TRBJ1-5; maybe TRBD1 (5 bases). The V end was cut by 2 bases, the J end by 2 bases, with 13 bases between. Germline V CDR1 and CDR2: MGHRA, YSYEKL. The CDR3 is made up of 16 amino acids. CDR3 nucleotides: TGCGCCAGCAGCCAAACTTGGGGCGCTGGCAATCAGCCCCAGCATTTT. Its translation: CASSQTWGAGNQPQHF.

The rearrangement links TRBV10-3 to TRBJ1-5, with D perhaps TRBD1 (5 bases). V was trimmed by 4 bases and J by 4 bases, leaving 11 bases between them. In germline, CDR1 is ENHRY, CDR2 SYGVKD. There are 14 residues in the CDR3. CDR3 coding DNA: TGTGCCATCAGTGTGACGGGGGGGAATCAGCCCCAGCATTTT. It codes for CAISVTGGNQPQHF.

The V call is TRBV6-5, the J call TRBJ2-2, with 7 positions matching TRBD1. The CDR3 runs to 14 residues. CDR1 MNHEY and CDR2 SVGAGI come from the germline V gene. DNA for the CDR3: TGTGCAACCAAGGGGGCGGCGAACACCGGGGAGCTGTTTTTT. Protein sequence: CATKGAANTGELFF.

In nucleotides, the CDR3 is TGTGCCAGCAGGGTTGAGGGTAATTCACCCCTCCACTTT. It encodes CASRVEGNSPLHF. The chain carries TRBV25-1 and TRBJ1-6; D remains unclear. With 6 bases removed from V and 6 bases from J, the gap between germline ends came to 9 bases. Germline loops: CDR1 MGHDK, CDR2 SYGVNS. CDR3 length: 13 residues.

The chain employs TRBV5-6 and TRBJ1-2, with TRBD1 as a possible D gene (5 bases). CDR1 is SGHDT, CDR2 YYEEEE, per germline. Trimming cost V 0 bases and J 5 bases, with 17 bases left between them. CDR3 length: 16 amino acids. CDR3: CASSLGTTILQYGYTF. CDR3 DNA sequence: TGTGCCAGCAGCTTGGGGACAACGATCCTTCAATATGGCTACACCTTC.

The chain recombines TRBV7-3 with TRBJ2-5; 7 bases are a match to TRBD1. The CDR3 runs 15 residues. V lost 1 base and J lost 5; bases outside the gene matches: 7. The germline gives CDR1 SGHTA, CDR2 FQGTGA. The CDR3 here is CASSLIPDRVETQYF. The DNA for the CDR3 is TGTGCCAGCAGCTTAATCCCCGACAGGGTGGAGACCCAGTACTTC.

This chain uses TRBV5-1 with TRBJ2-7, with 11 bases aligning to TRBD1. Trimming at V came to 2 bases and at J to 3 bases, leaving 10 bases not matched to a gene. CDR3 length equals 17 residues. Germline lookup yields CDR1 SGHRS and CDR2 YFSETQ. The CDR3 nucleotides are TGCGCCAGCAGCTTCCTTCCGGGGGACAGGGGGATCTACGAGCAGTACTTC. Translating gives CASSFLPGDRGIYEQYF.

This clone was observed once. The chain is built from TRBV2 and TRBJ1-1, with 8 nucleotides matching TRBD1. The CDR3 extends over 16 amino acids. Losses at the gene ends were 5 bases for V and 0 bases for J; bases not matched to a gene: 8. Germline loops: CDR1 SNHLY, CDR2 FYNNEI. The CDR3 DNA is TGTGCCAGCAGTCCTACAGGGGGGTGGATGAACACTGAAGCTTTCTTT. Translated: CASSPTGGWMNTEAFF.

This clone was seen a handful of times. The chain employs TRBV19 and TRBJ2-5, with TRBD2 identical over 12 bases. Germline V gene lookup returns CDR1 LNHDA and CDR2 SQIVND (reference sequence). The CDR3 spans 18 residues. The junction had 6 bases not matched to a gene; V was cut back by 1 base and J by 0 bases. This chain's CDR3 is CASSIGPSGGGYQETQYF. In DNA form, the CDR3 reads TGTGCCAGTAGTATAGGGCCTAGCGGGGGGGGGTACCAAGAGACCCAGTACTTC.

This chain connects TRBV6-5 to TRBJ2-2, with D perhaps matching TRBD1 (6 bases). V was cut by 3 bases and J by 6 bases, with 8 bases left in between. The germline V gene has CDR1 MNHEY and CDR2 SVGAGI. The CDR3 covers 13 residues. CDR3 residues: CASSYQGSGELFF. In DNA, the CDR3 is TGTGCCAGCAGTTATCAGGGGTCCGGGGAGCTGTTTTTT.

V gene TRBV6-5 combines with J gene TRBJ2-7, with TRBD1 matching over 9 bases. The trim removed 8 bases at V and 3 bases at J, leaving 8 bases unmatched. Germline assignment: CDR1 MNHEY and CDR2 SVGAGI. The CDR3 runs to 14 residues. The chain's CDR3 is CASADRGAVYEQYF. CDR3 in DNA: TGTGCCAGCGCGGACAGGGGAGCGGTCTACGAGCAGTACTTC.

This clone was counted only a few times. The chain's CDR3 is CASKDGWDTEAFF. The CDR3 region has the DNA TGTGCCAGCAAAGACGGGTGGGACACTGAAGCTTTCTTT. V is TRBV11-2 and J is TRBJ1-1; no clear D. V shed 7 bases and J shed 3 bases, with 12 bases lying between them. The CDR3 is made up of 13 amino acids. CDR1 SGHAT and CDR2 FQNNGV come from the germline V gene. Full variable domain (missing parts from reference TRBV11-2 and TRBJ1-1): EAGVAQSPRYKIIEKRQSVAFWCNPISGHATLYWYQQILGQGPKLLIQFQNNGVVDDSQLPKDRFSAERLKGVDSTLKIQPAKLEDSAVYLCASKDGWDTEAFFGQGTRLTVV.

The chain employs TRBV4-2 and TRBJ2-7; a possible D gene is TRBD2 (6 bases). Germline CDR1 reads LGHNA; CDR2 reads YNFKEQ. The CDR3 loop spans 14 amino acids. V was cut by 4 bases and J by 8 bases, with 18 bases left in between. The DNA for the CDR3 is TGTGCCAGCAGCCCTCCTGGGACTTCCCCTCAGCAGTACTTC. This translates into CASSPPGTSPQQYF.

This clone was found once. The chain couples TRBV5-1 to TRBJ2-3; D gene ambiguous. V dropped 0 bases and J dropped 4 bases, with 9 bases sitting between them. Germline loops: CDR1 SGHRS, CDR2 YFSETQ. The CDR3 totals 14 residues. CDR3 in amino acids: CASSLVPGADTQYF. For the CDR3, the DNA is TGCGCCAGCAGCTTGGTTCCCGGAGCAGATACGCAGTATTTT.

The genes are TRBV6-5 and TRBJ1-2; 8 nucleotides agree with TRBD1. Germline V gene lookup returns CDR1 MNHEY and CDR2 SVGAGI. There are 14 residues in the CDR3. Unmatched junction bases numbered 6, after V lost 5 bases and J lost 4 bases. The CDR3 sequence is CASSAGQGFYGYTF. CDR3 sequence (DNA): TGTGCCAGCAGTGCCGGACAGGGTTTCTATGGCTACACCTTC.

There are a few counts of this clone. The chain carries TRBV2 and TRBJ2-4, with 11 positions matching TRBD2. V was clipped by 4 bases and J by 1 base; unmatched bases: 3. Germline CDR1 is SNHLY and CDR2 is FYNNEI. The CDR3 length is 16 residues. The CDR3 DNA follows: TGTGCCAGCAGTGGGGCTAGCGGGGGGGCCAAAAACATTCAGTACTTC. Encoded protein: CASSGASGGAKNIQYF.

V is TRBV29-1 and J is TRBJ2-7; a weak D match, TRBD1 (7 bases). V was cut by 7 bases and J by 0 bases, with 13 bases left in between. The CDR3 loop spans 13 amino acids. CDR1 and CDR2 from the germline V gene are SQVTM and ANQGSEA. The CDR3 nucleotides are TGCAGCGGGTCAGGGGGGAGCTCCTACGAGCAGTACTTC. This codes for CSGSGGSSYEQYF.